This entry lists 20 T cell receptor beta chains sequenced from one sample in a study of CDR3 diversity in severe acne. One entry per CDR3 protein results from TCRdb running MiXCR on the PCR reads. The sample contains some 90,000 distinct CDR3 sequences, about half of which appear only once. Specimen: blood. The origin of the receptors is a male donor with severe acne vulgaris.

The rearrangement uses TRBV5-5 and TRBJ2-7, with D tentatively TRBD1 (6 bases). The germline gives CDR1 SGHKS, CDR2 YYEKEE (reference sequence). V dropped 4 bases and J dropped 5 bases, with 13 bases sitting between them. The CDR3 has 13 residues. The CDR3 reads CASSLTGPDEQYF. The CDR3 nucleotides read TGTGCCAGCAGCCTCACAGGGCCGGACGAGCAGTACTTC. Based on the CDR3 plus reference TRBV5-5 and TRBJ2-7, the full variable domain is DAGVTQSPTHLIKTRGQQVTLRCSPISGHKSVSWYQQVLGQGPQFIFQYYEKEERGRGNFPDRFSARQFPNYSSELNVNALLLGDSALYLCASSLTGPDEQYFGPGTRLTVT.

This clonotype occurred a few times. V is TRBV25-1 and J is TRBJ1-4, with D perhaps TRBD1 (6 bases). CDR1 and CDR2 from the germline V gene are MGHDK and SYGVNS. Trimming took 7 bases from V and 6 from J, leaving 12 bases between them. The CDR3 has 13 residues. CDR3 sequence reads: CASIDRLDEKLFF. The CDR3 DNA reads TGTGCCAGCATTGACAGGTTGGATGAAAAACTGTTTTTT.

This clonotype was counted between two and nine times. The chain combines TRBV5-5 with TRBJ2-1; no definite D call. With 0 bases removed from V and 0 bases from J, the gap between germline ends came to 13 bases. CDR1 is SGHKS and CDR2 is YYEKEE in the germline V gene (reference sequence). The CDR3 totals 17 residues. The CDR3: CASSLELFESSYNEQFF. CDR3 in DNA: TGTGCCAGCAGCTTGGAACTTTTTGAGAGCTCCTACAATGAGCAGTTCTTC. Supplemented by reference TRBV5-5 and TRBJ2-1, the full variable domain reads DAGVTQSPTHLIKTRGQQVTLRCSPISGHKSVSWYQQVLGQGPQFIFQYYEKEERGRGNFPDRFSARQFPNYSSELNVNALLLGDSALYLCASSLELFESSYNEQFFGPGTRLTVL.

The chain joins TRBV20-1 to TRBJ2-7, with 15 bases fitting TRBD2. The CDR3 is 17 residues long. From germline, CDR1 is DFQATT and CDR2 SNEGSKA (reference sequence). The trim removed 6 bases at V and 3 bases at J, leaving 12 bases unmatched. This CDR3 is CSALGRTSGRAVYEQYF. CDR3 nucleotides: TGCAGTGCCTTGGGCCGGACTAGCGGGAGGGCGGTCTACGAGCAGTACTTC.

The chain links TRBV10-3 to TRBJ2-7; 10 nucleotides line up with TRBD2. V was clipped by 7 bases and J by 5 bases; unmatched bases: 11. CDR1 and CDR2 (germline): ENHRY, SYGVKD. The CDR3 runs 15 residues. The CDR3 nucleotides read TGTGCCATCAAGTTCAGGGCTAGCGGGAGCCACGAGCAGTACTTC. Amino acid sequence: CAIKFRASGSHEQYF.

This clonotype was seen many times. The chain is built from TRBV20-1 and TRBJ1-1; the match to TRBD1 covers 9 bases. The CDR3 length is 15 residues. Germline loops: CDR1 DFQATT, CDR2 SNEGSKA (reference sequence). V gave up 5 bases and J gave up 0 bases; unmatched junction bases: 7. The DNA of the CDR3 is TGCAGTGCTTGGGACAGGGACCCCGTGAACACTGAAGCTTTCTTT. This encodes CSAWDRDPVNTEAFF.

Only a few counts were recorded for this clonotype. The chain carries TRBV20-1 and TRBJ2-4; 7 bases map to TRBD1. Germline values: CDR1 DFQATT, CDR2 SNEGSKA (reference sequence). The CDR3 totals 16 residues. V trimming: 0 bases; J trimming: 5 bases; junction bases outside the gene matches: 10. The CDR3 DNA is TGCAGTGCTAGAGAACCAACAGGGGTTAGGCAAAACATTCAGTACTTC. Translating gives CSAREPTGVRQNIQYF.

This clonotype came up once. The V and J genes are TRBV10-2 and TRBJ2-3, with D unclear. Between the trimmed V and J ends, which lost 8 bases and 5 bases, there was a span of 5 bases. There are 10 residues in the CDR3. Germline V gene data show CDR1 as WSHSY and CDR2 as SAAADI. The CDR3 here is CASSQDTQYF. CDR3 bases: TGCGCCAGCTCCCAAGATACGCAGTATTTT.

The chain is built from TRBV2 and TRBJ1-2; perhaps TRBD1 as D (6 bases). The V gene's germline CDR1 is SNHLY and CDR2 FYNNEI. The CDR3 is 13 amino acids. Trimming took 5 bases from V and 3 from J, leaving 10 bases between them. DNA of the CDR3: TGTGCCAGCAGTCCGGGACAACACTATGGCTACACCTTC. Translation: CASSPGQHYGYTF.

The CDR3 here is CSVERYGSSYEQYF. The DNA for the CDR3 is TGCAGCGTCGAAAGGTACGGGAGCTCCTACGAGCAGTACTTC. This chain joins TRBV29-1 and TRBJ2-7; D possibly corresponds to TRBD2 (6 bases). Germline values: CDR1 SQVTM, CDR2 ANQGSEA. CDR3 size: 14 residues. V lost 6 bases and J lost 0, with 15 bases in between.

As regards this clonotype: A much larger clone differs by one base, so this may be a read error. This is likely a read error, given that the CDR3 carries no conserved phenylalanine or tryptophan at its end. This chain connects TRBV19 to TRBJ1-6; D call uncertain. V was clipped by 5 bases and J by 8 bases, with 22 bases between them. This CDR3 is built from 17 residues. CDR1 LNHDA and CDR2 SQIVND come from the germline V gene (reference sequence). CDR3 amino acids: CASSSTRSTILDSPLHL. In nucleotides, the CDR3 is TGTGCCAGTAGTTCTACCCGCTCGACAATATTGGATTCACCCCTCCACCTT.

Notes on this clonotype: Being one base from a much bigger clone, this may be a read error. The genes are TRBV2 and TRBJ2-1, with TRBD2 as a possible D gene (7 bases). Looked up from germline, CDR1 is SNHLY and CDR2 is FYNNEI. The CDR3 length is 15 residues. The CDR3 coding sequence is TGTGCCATCAGTGGGGGGGGGGGGGCGCCGAATGAGCAGTTCTTC. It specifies CAISGGGGAPNEQFF.

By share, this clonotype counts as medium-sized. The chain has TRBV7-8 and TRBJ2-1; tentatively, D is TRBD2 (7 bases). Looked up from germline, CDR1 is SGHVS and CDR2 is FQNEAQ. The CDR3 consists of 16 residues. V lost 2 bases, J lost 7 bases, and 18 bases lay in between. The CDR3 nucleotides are TGTGCCAGCAGCTTACGGAGGGGGGAGGGCAGGAATGAGCAGTTCTTC. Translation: CASSLRRGEGRNEQFF.

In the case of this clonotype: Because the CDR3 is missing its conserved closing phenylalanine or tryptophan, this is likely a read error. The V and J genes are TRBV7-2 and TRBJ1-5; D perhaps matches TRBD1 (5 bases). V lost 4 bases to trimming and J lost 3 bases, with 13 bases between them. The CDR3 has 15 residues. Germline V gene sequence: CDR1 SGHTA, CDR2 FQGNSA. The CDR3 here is CASSSAPGLNQPQHS. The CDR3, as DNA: TGTGCCAGCAGCTCCGCCCCAGGGCTCAATCAGCCCCAGCATTCT.

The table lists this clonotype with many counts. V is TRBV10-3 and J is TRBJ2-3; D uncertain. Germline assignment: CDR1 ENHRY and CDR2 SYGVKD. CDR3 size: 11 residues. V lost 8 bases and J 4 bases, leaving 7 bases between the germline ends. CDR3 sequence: CAISLADTQYF. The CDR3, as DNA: TGTGCCATCTCTCTTGCAGATACGCAGTATTTT.

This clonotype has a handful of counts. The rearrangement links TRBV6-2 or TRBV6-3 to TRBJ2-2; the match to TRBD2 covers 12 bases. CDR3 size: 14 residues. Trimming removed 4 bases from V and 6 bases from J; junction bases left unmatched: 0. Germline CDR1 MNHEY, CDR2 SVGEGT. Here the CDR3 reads CASSWTSGAGELFF. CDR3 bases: TGTGCCAGCAGTTGGACTAGCGGGGCCGGGGAGCTGTTTTTT.

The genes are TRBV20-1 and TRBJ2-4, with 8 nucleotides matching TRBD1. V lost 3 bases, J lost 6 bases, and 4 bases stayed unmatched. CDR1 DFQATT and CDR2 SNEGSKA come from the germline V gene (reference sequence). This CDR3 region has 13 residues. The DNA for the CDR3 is TGCAGTGCTAGCCCAGGGGGCGTAAACATTCAGTACTTC. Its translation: CSASPGGVNIQYF.

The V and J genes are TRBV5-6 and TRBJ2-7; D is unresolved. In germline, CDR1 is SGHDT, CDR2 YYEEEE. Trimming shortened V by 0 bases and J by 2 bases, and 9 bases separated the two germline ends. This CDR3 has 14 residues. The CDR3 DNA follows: TGTGCCAGCAGCTTGGACGTTCCTGCCTACGAGCAGTACTTC. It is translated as CASSLDVPAYEQYF.

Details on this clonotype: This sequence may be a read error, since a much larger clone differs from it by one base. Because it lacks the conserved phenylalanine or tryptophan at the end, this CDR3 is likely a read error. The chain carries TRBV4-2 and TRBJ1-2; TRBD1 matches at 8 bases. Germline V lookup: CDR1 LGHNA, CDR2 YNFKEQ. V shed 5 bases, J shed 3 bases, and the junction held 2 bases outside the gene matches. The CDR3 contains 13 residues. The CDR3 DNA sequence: TGTGCCAGCAGCGGGGGACAGGACTATGGCTACACCCTC. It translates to CASSGGQDYGYTL.

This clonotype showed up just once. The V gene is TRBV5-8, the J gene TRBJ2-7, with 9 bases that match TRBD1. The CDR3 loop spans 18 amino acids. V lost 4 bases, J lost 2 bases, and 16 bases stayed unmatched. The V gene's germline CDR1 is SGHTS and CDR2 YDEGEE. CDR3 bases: TGTGCCAGCAGCCTCCACAGCCAGCGACAGGGGGTTGCCTACGAGCAGTACTTC. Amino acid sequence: CASSLHSQRQGVAYEQYF.